This TCR beta chain was identified during a study of chemoradiotherapy in HPV16-positive cancers. Per the germline V gene, CDR1 is SGHVS and CDR2 is FNYEAQ. V was cut by 5 bases and J by 1 base, with 17 bases left in between. The CDR3 is 16 residues long. Clones were sequenced by immunoSEQ multiplex PCR, and TCRdb holds only the in-frame ones, with some missing. The data contain about 13,000 clones, around 85% of them seen just once; the ten biggest clones take up around 5.4%. Concerning this clone itself: Its target is not known.

Repertoires were sampled repeatedly during chemoradiotherapy. Study-level results: In HPV16-positive patients, HPV-responsive T-cell expansion tracked better recurrence-free survival.

The clonotype comes from a human donor with HPV-associated anogenital cancer. The chain recombines TRBV7-6 with TRBJ1-1; D might be TRBD1 (5 bases). The sequenced sample was blood, obtained from a patient who underwent chemoradiotherapy. CDR3 region: CASSPSSQGGNTEAFF. In nucleotides, the CDR3 is TGTGCCAGCAGCCCATCCTCCCAGGGAGGGAACACTGAAGCTTTCTTT.